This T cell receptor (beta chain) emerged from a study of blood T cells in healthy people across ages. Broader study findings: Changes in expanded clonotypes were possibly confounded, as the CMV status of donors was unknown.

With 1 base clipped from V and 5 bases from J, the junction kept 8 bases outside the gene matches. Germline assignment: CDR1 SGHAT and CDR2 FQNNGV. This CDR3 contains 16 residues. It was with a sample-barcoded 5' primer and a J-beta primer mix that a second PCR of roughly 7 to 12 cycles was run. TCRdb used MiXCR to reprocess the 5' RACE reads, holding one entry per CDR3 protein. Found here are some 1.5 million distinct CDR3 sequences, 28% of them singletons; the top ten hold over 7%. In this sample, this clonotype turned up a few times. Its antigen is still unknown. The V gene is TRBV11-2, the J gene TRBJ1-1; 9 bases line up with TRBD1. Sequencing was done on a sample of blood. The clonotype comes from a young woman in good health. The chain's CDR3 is CASSLAGDREGTEAFF. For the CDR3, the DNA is TGTGCCAGCAGCTTAGCTGGGGACAGGGAGGGGACTGAAGCTTTCTTT.